A single sample gave rise to the 26 T cell receptor beta chains below, sequenced in a study of human thymus T cells. Sequencing was performed with immunoSEQ multiplex PCR; in TCRdb, only in-frame clones are kept and a portion is missing. The sample includes roughly 130,000 clones, around 94% of them seen just once. Corrective cardiac operations yielded the resected thymus tissue. The sequenced sample consisted of thymus tissue. The receptor source for this set is a boy in the first two years of life with a congenital heart defect but otherwise immunologically healthy.

Here the CDR3 reads CASSRFGQGARFCPETQYF. The CDR3 coding sequence is TGTGCCAGCAGCCGCTTCGGGCAGGGAGCCAGGTTCTGTCCAGAGACCCAGTACTTC. The J gene is TRBJ2-5, the V gene TRBV28; D may be TRBD1 or TRBD2 (5 bases each). Germline-derived CDR1 and CDR2 are MDHEN and SYDVKM. This CDR3 region has 19 residues. Trimming pared 6 bases from V and 4 bases from J, leaving 30 bases between.

The sample holds one count of this clone. The chain links TRBV7-8 to TRBJ2-1, with TRBD1 matching 7 bases. CDR3 length equals 18 residues. Germline V gene lookup returns CDR1 SGHVS and CDR2 FQNEAQ. Germline trimming cut 5 bases from V and 0 bases from J; bases unmatched to any gene: 13. The DNA of the CDR3 is TGTGCCAGCAGCCCTTGCCGGGGACAGACAAGCTCCTACAATGAGCAGTTCTTC. This sequence encodes CASSPCRGQTSSYNEQFF.

This chain joins TRBV7-2 and TRBJ2-1, with 11 bases identical to TRBD2. CDR3 size: 12 residues. The junction had 2 bases not matched to a gene; V was cut back by 4 bases and J by 12 bases. Germline V gene lookup returns CDR1 SGHTA and CDR2 FQGNSA. CDR3 protein: CASSSTSGGQFF. The DNA for the CDR3 is TGTGCCAGCAGCTCAACTAGCGGGGGGCAGTTCTTC.

V gene TRBV5-1 combines with J gene TRBJ2-4; 7 positions agree with TRBD1. Germline CDR1 and CDR2: SGHRS and YFSETQ. This CDR3 spans 16 amino acids. V was clipped by 0 bases and J by 3 bases; unmatched bases: 6. The CDR3 is CASSLGQGSLKNIQYF. The CDR3 bases are TGCGCCAGCAGCTTGGGACAGGGAAGTCTCAAAAACATTCAGTACTTC.

The genes are TRBV21-1 and TRBJ2-7; the table's D call TRBD2 went unverified against the DNA. TRBV21-1 represents a pseudogene. CDR3 length: 14 amino acids. The CDR3 reads CASSGVGGPYEQYF. DNA for the CDR3: TGTGCCAGCAGCGGAGTAGGAGGCCCCTACGAGCAGTACTTC.

This chain connects TRBV28 to TRBJ2-7; 8 bases align to TRBD1. Germline loops: CDR1 MDHEN, CDR2 SYDVKM. CDR3 length: 14 residues. The V gene end was trimmed by 8 bases and the J gene end by 9 bases; junction bases not matched to a gene: 15. The CDR3 sequence is CASLPGQVHGGQYF. The CDR3 DNA sequence: TGTGCCAGCCTACCGGGACAGGTTCACGGGGGGCAGTACTTC.

This clone appeared a single time. This chain connects TRBV18 to TRBJ2-7, with TRBD2 matching 11 bases. The length of the CDR3 is 17 residues. The germline CDR1 and CDR2 sequences are KGHSH and LQKENI. J gave up 2 bases and V 3 bases, and 9 bases lay outside the gene matches. In DNA form, the CDR3 reads TGTGCCAGCTCACCCACTCCGACTAGCGGGGCAACCTACGAGCAGTACTTC. Translating it yields CASSPTPTSGATYEQYF.

The chain couples TRBV6-6 to TRBJ2-6, with a tentative D call TRBD1 (5 bases). V gave up 5 bases and J gave up 0 bases, with 11 bases separating them. The length of the CDR3 is 16 residues. Looked up from germline, CDR1 is MNHNY and CDR2 is SVGAGI (reference sequence). The CDR3 DNA sequence: TGTGCCAGCAGTGTGACAGCTTACTCTGGGGCCAACGTCCTGACTTTC. Encoded protein: CASSVTAYSGANVLTF.

The chain links TRBV7-2 to TRBJ2-5; TRBD2 aligns across 8 bases. Germline CDR1 is SGHTA and CDR2 is FQGNSA. V was clipped by 0 bases and J by 1 base; unmatched bases: 4. The CDR3 extends over 16 amino acids. The CDR3 DNA reads TGTGCCAGCAGCTTAGCGCGGGGGGACTTCCAAGAGACCCAGTACTTC. Translated: CASSLARGDFQETQYF.

CDR3 amino acids: CASSLERTSGELQETQYF. CDR3 nucleotides: TGTGCCAGCAGCTTAGAAAGGACTAGCGGGGAATTACAAGAGACCCAGTACTTC. The chain couples TRBV7-9 to TRBJ2-5; 12 bases agree with TRBD2. CDR1 and CDR2 (germline): SEHNR, FQNEAQ (reference sequence). The CDR3 spans 18 residues. J lost 2 bases, V lost 1 base, and 8 bases had no gene match.

The CDR3 DNA reads as TGTGCCTGGAGTGTTAGACTAGCGGGGTGGGTTTGGACAGATACGCAGTATTTT. Amino acids: CAWSVRLAGWVWTDTQYF. The chain is built from TRBV30 and TRBJ2-3; TRBD2 agrees at 11 bases. V was clipped by 0 bases and J by 3 bases; unmatched bases: 11. The V gene's germline CDR1 is GTSNPN and CDR2 SVGIG (reference sequence). This CDR3 has 18 amino acids.

The V call is TRBV11-2, the J call TRBJ1-2; 8 bases match TRBD1. Germline-derived CDR1 and CDR2 are SGHAT and FQNNGV. The CDR3 consists of 15 residues. Unmatched junction bases numbered 8, after V lost 5 bases and J lost 3 bases. CDR3 DNA: TGTGCCAGCAGCACCCGCAGGGGGCTCCACTATGGCTACACCTTC. Amino acids: CASSTRRGLHYGYTF.

The chain is built from TRBV28 and TRBJ2-3; TRBD1 matches 11 bases. The CDR3 covers 17 residues. The trim removed 4 bases at V and 4 bases at J, leaving 10 bases unmatched. CDR1 is MDHEN, CDR2 SYDVKM, per germline. The CDR3 sequence: CASSSGTDRGLADTQYF. For the CDR3, the DNA is TGTGCCAGCAGTTCGGGGACGGACAGGGGGCTCGCAGATACGCAGTATTTT.

Only one count was recorded for this clone. V usage is TRBV30 and J usage is TRBJ2-3, with TRBD2 matching 10 bases. Germline V gene lookup returns CDR1 GTSNPN and CDR2 SVGIG (reference sequence). The V gene end was trimmed by 5 bases and the J gene end by 6 bases; junction bases not matched to a gene: 14. This CDR3 spans 16 amino acids. CDR3 region: CAWASKGAGGLDTQYF. For the CDR3, the DNA is TGTGCCTGGGCCTCTAAGGGAGCGGGGGGGCTGGATACGCAGTATTTT.

The chain combines TRBV5-6 with TRBJ1-1; 7 bases are a match to TRBD1. Germline V CDR1 and CDR2: SGHDT, YYEEEE. V lost 2 bases, J lost 5 bases, and 12 bases stayed unmatched. This CDR3 spans 16 amino acids. CDR3 region: CASSLWGRGLMTEAFF. The CDR3 nucleotides read TGTGCCAGCAGCTTATGGGGCAGGGGGTTGATGACTGAAGCTTTCTTT.

The CDR3 sequence: CASSSTYLSGGMYNEQFF. For the CDR3, the DNA is TGTGCCAGCAGCTCCACATACCTGTCGGGGGGGATGTACAATGAGCAGTTCTTC. The rearrangement links TRBV7-2 to TRBJ2-1; TRBD2 matches 8 bases. Trimming removed 4 bases from V and 4 bases from J; junction bases left unmatched: 15. This CDR3 region has 18 residues. CDR1 is SGHTA and CDR2 is FQGNSA in the germline V gene.

The chain links TRBV6-1 to TRBJ1-1; no definite D call. Trimming left V 5 bases short and J 4 bases short, with 5 bases between. CDR3 length: 11 residues. CDR1 is MNHNS, CDR2 SASEGT, per germline. The CDR3 DNA sequence: TGTGCCAGCAGTAGGTTCACTGAAGCTTTCTTT. Translated: CASSRFTEAFF.

V and J are TRBV10-3 and TRBJ1-1; 10 bases fit TRBD1. The germline V gene encodes CDR1 ENHRY and CDR2 SYGVKD. There are 15 residues in the CDR3. The ends lost 6 bases at V and 11 bases at J; junction bases unmatched: 15. This CDR3 is CAISQVRDRGLEAFF. CDR3 coding DNA: TGTGCCATCAGCCAAGTCCGGGACAGGGGTTTGGAGGCTTTCTTT.

The chain joins TRBV9 to TRBJ2-7; 7 bases align to TRBD1. The CDR3 runs 16 residues. Germline-derived CDR1 and CDR2 are SGDLS and YYNGEE. The J segment lost 0 bases and the V segment lost 2 bases, leaving 8 bases of the junction unmatched. Here the CDR3 reads CASSVSSTGYSYEQYF. CDR3 in DNA: TGTGCCAGCAGCGTCTCATCGACAGGGTACTCCTACGAGCAGTACTTC. Supplemented by reference TRBV9 and TRBJ2-7, the full variable domain reads DSGVTQTPKHLITATGQRVTLRCSPRSGDLSVYWYQQSLDQGLQFLIQYYNGEERAKGNILERFSAQQFPDLHSELNLSSLELGDSALYFCASSVSSTGYSYEQYFGPGTRLTVT.

The genes are TRBV6-1 and TRBJ2-1, with D unresolved. Germline values: CDR1 MNHNS, CDR2 SASEGT. The ends were cut back, 1 base at V and 0 bases at J, with 7 bases in the middle. This CDR3 is built from 15 residues. This CDR3 is CASSEGRRSYNEQFF. CDR3 sequence (DNA): TGTGCCAGCAGTGAAGGGCGACGCTCCTACAATGAGCAGTTCTTC.

DNA for the CDR3: TGTGCCAGTAGTAAGGGCGAGGGGAGCAATCAGCCCCAGCATTTT. Protein: CASSKGEGSNQPQHF. The chain uses TRBV19 and TRBJ1-5; the D gene is possibly TRBD1 (5 bases). Trimming stripped 4 bases from V and 1 base from J, with 11 bases between. The CDR3 covers 15 residues. From germline, CDR1 is LNHDA and CDR2 SQIVND (reference sequence).

A remark on this clone: At one end the junction does not follow the germline gene, possibly because of a read error. In nucleotides, the CDR3 is TGCGCCAGCAGCCCGGGACACCATAATTCACCCCTCCACTTT. Translated: CASSPGHHNSPLHF. The chain combines TRBV7-3 with TRBJ1-6; possible D gene TRBD1, 6 bases. The CDR3 runs 14 residues. Germline assignment: CDR1 SGHTA and CDR2 FQGTGA.

This chain links TRBV7-6 with TRBJ2-5; 8 nucleotides align to TRBD2. The CDR3 sequence is 15 residues long. Per germline, CDR1 SGHVS and CDR2 FNYEAQ. V lost 3 bases and J lost 5; bases outside the gene matches: 8. The CDR3 is CASSLTGGLYETQYF. In DNA form, the CDR3 reads TGTGCCAGCAGCTTGACGGGGGGGCTTTACGAGACCCAGTACTTC. The complete variable domain, with remaining parts taken from reference TRBV7-6 and TRBJ2-5, reads GAGVSQSPRYKVTKRGQDVALRCDPISGHVSLYWYRQALGQGPEFLTYFNYEAQQDKSGLPNDRFSAERPEGSISTLTIQRTEQRDSAMYRCASSLTGGLYETQYFGPGTRLLVL.

The chain combines TRBV14 with TRBJ1-6; 7 positions match TRBD1. The V gene's germline CDR1 is SGHDN and CDR2 FVKESK. This CDR3 is 16 amino acids long. V was pared by 1 base and J by 7 bases, with 7 bases of the junction left unmatched. The CDR3 sequence: CASSQGTGNPNSPLHF. The CDR3 coding sequence is TGTGCCAGCAGCCAAGGGACAGGAAATCCAAATTCACCCCTCCACTTT.

The chain links TRBV9 to TRBJ2-3, with a possible D match to TRBD2 (6 bases). V was pared by 2 bases and J by 0 bases, with 10 bases between. The germline V gene has CDR1 SGDLS and CDR2 YYNGEE. CDR3 length: 15 amino acids. CDR3 in DNA: TGTGCCAGCAGCGTTTACGGGACTAGCACAGATACGCAGTATTTT. It codes for CASSVYGTSTDTQYF.

This chain uses TRBV28 with TRBJ1-3; TRBD1 might be the D (5 bases). V lost 7 bases to trimming and J lost 0 bases, with 10 bases between them. CDR3 size: 14 residues. The germline gives CDR1 MDHEN, CDR2 SYDVKM. As DNA, the CDR3 is TGTGCCAGCACGCAGGGCCCCTCTGGAAACACCATATATTTT. As protein: CASTQGPSGNTIYF.